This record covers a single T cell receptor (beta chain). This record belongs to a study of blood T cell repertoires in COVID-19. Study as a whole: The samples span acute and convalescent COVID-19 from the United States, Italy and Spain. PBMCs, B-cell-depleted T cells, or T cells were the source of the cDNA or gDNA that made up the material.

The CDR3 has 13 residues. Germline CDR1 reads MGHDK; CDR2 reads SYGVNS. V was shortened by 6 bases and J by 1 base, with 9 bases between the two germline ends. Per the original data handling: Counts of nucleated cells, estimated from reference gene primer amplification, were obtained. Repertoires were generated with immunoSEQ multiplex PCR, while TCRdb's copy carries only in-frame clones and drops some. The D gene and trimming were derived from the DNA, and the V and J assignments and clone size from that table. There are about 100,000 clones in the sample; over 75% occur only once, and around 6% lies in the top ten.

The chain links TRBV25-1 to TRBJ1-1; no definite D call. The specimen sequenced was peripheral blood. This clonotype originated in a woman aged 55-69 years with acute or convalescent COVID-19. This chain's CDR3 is CASSRIANTEAFF. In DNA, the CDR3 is TGTGCCAGCAGCCGAATAGCGAACACTGAAGCTTTCTTT.